Presented here are 13 T cell receptor beta chains from one specimen sequenced in a study of T cell responses to AZD1222 COVID-19 vaccine. Only in-frame clones appear in the TCRdb table, and some are missing; sequencing was by immunoSEQ multiplex PCR. The sample consists of fewer than 110,000 clones, approximately 88% of them appearing once. Here the sequenced sample was peripheral blood, taken on day 0 of AZD1222 vaccination. The receptor source for this set is an adult in good health.

This chain connects TRBV6-5 to TRBJ2-7; 8 bases are a match to TRBD2. The germline CDR1 and CDR2 sequences are MNHEY and SVGAGI. V shed 9 bases, J shed 7 bases, and the junction held 14 bases outside the gene matches. This CDR3 comprises 14 residues. The CDR3 DNA reads as TGTGCCAGTCGATTAGCGGGGACGCTTCAGGAGCAGTACTTC. It is translated as CASRLAGTLQEQYF.

This chain uses TRBV7-7 with TRBJ2-7, with 7 bases identical to TRBD1. Germline V lookup: CDR1 SSHAT, CDR2 FNYEAQ (reference sequence). The V and J ends lost 1 base and 5 bases, in that order; junction bases with no gene match: 8. There are 15 residues in the CDR3. The CDR3 region is CASSLGQGANHEQYF. CDR3 DNA: TGTGCCAGCAGCTTAGGACAGGGAGCAAACCACGAGCAGTACTTC.

The chain joins TRBV5-4 to TRBJ1-1, with 10 bases matching TRBD1. Trimming cost V 6 bases and J 4 bases; bases outside gene matches: 6. The CDR3 is 14 amino acids. CDR1 is SGHNT, CDR2 YYREEE, per germline (reference sequence). In DNA, the CDR3 is TGTGCCAGCACCACCGGGACAGGGGCCACTGAAGCTTTCTTT. It is translated as CASTTGTGATEAFF.

This chain joins TRBV7-3 and TRBJ2-3, with a possible D match to TRBD2 (5 bases). The CDR3 is 17 residues long. Germline CDR1 reads SGHTA; CDR2 reads FQGTGA. V was shortened by 1 base and J by 3 bases, with 17 bases between the two germline ends. DNA of the CDR3: TGTGCCAGCAGCTTAAGAGGGAGAACAGTTATAACAGATACGCAGTATTTT. Translating it yields CASSLRGRTVITDTQYF. The whole variable domain, filled in from reference TRBV7-3 and TRBJ2-3, reads GAGVSQTPSNKVTEKGKYVELRCDPISGHTALYWYRQSLGQGPEFLIYFQGTGAADDSGLPNDRFFAVRPEGSVSTLKIQRTERGDSAVYLCASSLRGRTVITDTQYFGPGTRLTVL.

The chain employs TRBV5-4 and TRBJ2-3, with TRBD2 identical over 12 bases. With 4 bases clipped from V and 1 base from J, the junction kept 13 bases outside the gene matches. This CDR3 spans 19 amino acids. The germline V gene has CDR1 SGHNT and CDR2 YYREEE (reference sequence). The CDR3 is CASSQKLLAGGPGTDTQYF. Here the CDR3 DNA reads TGTGCCAGCAGCCAGAAACTCCTAGCGGGAGGGCCCGGCACAGATACGCAGTATTTT.

The chain recombines TRBV2 with TRBJ2-3; D gene uncertain. Trimming took off 8 bases at V and 0 bases at J, with 12 bases between the two ends. The V gene's germline CDR1 is SNHLY and CDR2 FYNNEI. This CDR3 has 14 amino acids. The CDR3 spells CASRGPGSTDTQYF. Written as DNA, the CDR3 is TGTGCCAGCCGAGGACCCGGGAGCACAGATACGCAGTATTTT.

The V gene is TRBV3-1 (or the pseudogene TRBV3-2), the J gene TRBJ1-5, with 7 bases matching TRBD1. After removal of 5 bases from V and 4 bases from J, the junction contained 8 bases not matched to a gene. The CDR3 loop spans 15 amino acids. Germline lookup yields CDR1 LGHDT and CDR2 YNNKEL (reference sequence). The DNA of the CDR3 is TGTGCCAGCAGCTTTACAGGGGCAGGGAATCAGCCCCAGCATTTT. Translated, it gives CASSFTGAGNQPQHF.

The chain couples TRBV29-1 to TRBJ1-4; D gene unclear. V lost 4 bases to trimming and J lost 2 bases, with 5 bases between them. CDR3 length: 12 amino acids. Per the germline V gene, CDR1 is SQVTM and CDR2 is ANQGSEA. CDR3 region: CSVVVTNEKLFF. In DNA, the CDR3 is TGCAGCGTTGTGGTTACTAATGAAAAACTGTTTTTT.

This clone was seen a single time. The chain is built from TRBV7-3 and TRBJ1-4, with D unresolved. Trimming removed 2 bases from V and 6 bases from J, with 22 bases in between. The CDR3 sequence is 18 residues long. Germline values: CDR1 SGHTA, CDR2 FQGTGA. Written as DNA, the CDR3 is TGTGCCAGCAGCTTATTTAGCACACCTCGGTGTAGAGATGAAAAACTGTTTTTT. The encoded protein is CASSLFSTPRCRDEKLFF.

The chain employs TRBV30 and TRBJ2-5, with 9 bases lining up with TRBD2. Germline CDR1 and CDR2: GTSNPN and SVGIG (reference sequence). The V segment lost 6 bases and the J segment 5 bases; nucleotides outside the gene matches: 10. The CDR3 is 14 residues long. CDR3 amino acids: CACVHSGRGETQYF. Written as DNA, the CDR3 is TGTGCCTGTGTACATAGCGGGAGAGGCGAGACCCAGTACTTC.

The V gene is TRBV4-2, the J gene TRBJ1-4, with D possibly TRBD1 on 6 matching bases. This CDR3 spans 15 amino acids. Germline CDR1 is LGHNA and CDR2 is YNFKEQ. Trimming removed 7 bases from V and 4 bases from J, with 16 bases in between. CDR3 protein: CASTGTSKINEKLFF. The CDR3 DNA reads TGTGCCAGCACCGGGACATCCAAAATTAATGAAAAACTGTTTTTT.

This sequence joins TRBV28 and TRBJ1-5, with D uncertain. Trimming removed 7 bases from V and 5 bases from J, with 12 bases in between. CDR3 length: 13 amino acids. Germline V gene data show CDR1 as MDHEN and CDR2 as SYDVKM. The CDR3: CASTHSSYQPQHF. The CDR3 DNA reads TGTGCCAGCACCCACAGTTCTTATCAGCCCCAGCATTTT. Variable domain in full (rest from reference TRBV28 and TRBJ1-5): DVKVTQSSRYLVKRTGEKVFLECVQDMDHENMFWYRQDPGLGLRLIYFSYDVKMKEKGDIPEGYSVSREKKERFSLILESASTNQTSMYLCASTHSSYQPQHFGDGTRLSIL.

This sequence joins TRBV2 and TRBJ1-4; D not resolved. Trimming took 8 bases from V and 0 from J, leaving 13 bases between them. The CDR3 runs to 15 residues. Germline CDR1 SNHLY, CDR2 FYNNEI. The CDR3 nucleotides read TGTGCCAGCTCCACCCCACGGGCAACTAATGAAAAACTGTTTTTT. Its translation: CASSTPRATNEKLFF.